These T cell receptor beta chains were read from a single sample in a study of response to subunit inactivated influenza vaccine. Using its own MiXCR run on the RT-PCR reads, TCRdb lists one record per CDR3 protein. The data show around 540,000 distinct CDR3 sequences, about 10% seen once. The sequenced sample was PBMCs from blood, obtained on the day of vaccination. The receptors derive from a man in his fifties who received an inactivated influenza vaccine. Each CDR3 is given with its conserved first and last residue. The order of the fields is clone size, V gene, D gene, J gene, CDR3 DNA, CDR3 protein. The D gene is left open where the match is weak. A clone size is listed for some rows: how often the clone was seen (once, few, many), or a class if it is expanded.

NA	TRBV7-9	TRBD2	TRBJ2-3	TGTGCCAGCAGCTTAGCGACGGGACTAGCAGACCTAGATACGCAGTATTTT	CASSLATGLADLDTQYF
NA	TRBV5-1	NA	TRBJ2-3	TGCGCCAGCAGCGCCTGGGGACCTCCTAACACAGATACGCAGTATTTT	CASSAWGPPNTDTQYF
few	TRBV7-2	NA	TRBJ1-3	TGTGCCAGCAGCTTATCCACAGGGTTCTCTGGAAACACCATATATTTT	CASSLSTGFSGNTIYF
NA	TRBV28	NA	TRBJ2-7	TGTGCCAGCAGTTTAAATCCCACGGGCTACGAGCAGTACTTC	CASSLNPTGYEQYF
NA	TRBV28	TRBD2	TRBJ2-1	TGTGCCAGCAGTTACCGTAGCGGGAGGGGATCCAATGAGCAGTTCTTC	CASSYRSGRGSNEQFF
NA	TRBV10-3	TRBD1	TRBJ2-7	TGTGCCATCAGTAAAGAACAGGGGGCCAGTTTCTACGAGCAGTACTTC	CAISKEQGASFYEQYF
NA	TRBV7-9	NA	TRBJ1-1	TGTGCCAGCAGCTCCTACAAGAACACTGAAGCTTTCTTT	CASSSYKNTEAFF
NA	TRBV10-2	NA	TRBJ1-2	TGCGCCAGCAGTACCTCTGCGGGGGTGTCTGTCTATGGCTACACCTTC	CASSTSAGVSVYGYTF
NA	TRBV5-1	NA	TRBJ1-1	TGCGCCAGCAGCTATAACGCCTACACTGAAGCTTTCTTT	CASSYNAYTEAFF
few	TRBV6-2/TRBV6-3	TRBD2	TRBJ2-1	TGTGCCAGCAGATTCCCGACTAGCGGGAGCCCCAACTCCAATGAGCAGTTCTTC	CASRFPTSGSPNSNEQFF
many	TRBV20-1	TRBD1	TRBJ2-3	TGCAGTGCCAACCCGGGACAGGGGGCTTTTGGACGTGGCACAGATACGCAGTATTTT	CSANPGQGAFGRGTDTQYF
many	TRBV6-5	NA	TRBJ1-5	TGTGCCAGCAGTTACTTTTTCTCTCCTGAACCAGGGCAGCCCCAGCATTTT	CASSYFFSPEPGQPQHF
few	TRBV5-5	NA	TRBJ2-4	TGTGCCAGCAGCTTGACAGGGAGACTAGCCAAAAACATTCAGTACTTC	CASSLTGRLAKNIQYF
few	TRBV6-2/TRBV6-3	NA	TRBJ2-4	TGTGCCAGCAGTAACTCCGGGACTGATTTTTTAGCCAAAAACATTCAGTACTTC	CASSNSGTDFLAKNIQYF
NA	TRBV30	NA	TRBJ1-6	TGTGCCTGGAGTGTACGCCCCCGCCTAATGTATAATTCACCCCTCCACTTT	CAWSVRPRLMYNSPLHF
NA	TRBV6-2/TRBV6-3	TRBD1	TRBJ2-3	TGTGCCAGCAGTCCTTGGGACAGGGGCACAGATACGCAGTATTTT	CASSPWDRGTDTQYF
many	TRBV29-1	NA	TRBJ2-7	TGCAGCGTAGTCGTCCGGGACACAGCTATTTACGAGCAGTACTTC	CSVVVRDTAIYEQYF
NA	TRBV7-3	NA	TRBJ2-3	TGTGCCACCTGTGGACAGCAGGACGCAGATACGCAGTATTTT	CATCGQQDADTQYF
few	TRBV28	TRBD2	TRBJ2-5	TGTGCCAGCAGTCCGTCGGGACTAGGGGACCAAGAGACCCAGTACTTC	CASSPSGLGDQETQYF
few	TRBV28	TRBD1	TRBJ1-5	TGTGCCAGCCAACATGGGACAGCATGGGGGTATAGCAATCAGCCCCAGCATTTT	CASQHGTAWGYSNQPQHF
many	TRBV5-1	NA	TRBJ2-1	TGCGCCAGCAGCGCCGACCAAGTAAGGCAGTTCTTC	CASSADQVRQFF
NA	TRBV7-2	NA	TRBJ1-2	TGTGCCAGCAGCTTTCCCTTACTACCCATTTCGGGTGGCTACACCTTC	CASSFPLLPISGGYTF
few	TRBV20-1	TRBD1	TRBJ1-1	TGCAGTGCCATGGACAGGGGGCCAACTGAAGCTTTCTTT	CSAMDRGPTEAFF
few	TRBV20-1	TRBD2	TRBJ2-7	TGCAGTGCGACCGGACTAGGATCCTACGAGCAGTACTTC	CSATGLGSYEQYF
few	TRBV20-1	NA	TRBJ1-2	TGCAGTGCTAGTTTCGGGAACTATGGCTACACCTTC	CSASFGNYGYTF
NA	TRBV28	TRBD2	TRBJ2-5	TGTGCCAGCAGTAAAGCGGGGGGGCCGGAGACCCAGTACTTC	CASSKAGGPETQYF
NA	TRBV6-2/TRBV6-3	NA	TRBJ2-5	TGTGCCAGCAGCCATGAGTCGGACCAGTACTTC	CASSHESDQYF
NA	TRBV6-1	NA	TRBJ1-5	TGTGCCAGCAGTGAGTTAAGGGGCAGCAATCAGCCCCAGCATTTT	CASSELRGSNQPQHF
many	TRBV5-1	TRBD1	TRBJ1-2	TGCGCCAGCAGCCAAAGACAGGGGGCGGTCTATGGCTACACCTTC	CASSQRQGAVYGYTF
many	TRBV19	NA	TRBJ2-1	TGTGCCAGTATGGACCCACTTCTGAGGAATGAGCAGTTCTTC	CASMDPLLRNEQFF
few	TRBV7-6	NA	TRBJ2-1	TGTGCCAGCAGCTTAGGGCCAAAATCCCCCTACAATGAGCAGTTCTTC	CASSLGPKSPYNEQFF
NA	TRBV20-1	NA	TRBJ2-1	TGCAGTGCTAGAGTGACGGGGGCCTACAATGAGCAGTTCTTC	CSARVTGAYNEQFF
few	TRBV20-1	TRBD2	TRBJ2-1	TGCAGTGCTAGCGGGAGCGGGGGCTTGTGGTATGAGCAGTTCTTC	CSASGSGGLWYEQFF
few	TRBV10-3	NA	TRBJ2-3	TGTGCCACCCAGAACTCCCTTGGCGCTATGGGAAGCACAGATACGCAGTATTTT	CATQNSLGAMGSTDTQYF
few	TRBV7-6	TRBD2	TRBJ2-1	TGTGCCAGCAAACTGGAGAGGACCGGGACTAGCGGGAAGGGTGAGCAGTTCTTC	CASKLERTGTSGKGEQFF
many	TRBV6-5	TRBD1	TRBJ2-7	TGTGCCAGCAGTTACCGGGACAGGGGACTCTACGAGCAGTACTTC	CASSYRDRGLYEQYF
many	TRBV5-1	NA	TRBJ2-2	TGCGCCAGCAGGGGAGACAACACCGGGGAGCTGTTTTTT	CASRGDNTGELFF
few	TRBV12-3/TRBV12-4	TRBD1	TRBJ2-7	TGTGCCAGCAGTAAGACAGGGAAGGGGCTGGAAGGGGGCTACGAGCAGTACTTC	CASSKTGKGLEGGYEQYF
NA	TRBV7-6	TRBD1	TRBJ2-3	TGTGCCAGCAGCCCTCAAGTCCCCGGGACAGTCAGCACAGATACGCAGTATTTT	CASSPQVPGTVSTDTQYF
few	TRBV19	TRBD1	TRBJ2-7	TGTGCCAGTAGTGCCGGACAGGCCGGGTTTGCCTACGAGCAGTACTTC	CASSAGQAGFAYEQYF
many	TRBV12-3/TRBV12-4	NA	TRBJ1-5	TGTGCCAGCAGTTATCGGGGGTACAATCAGCCCCAGCATTTT	CASSYRGYNQPQHF
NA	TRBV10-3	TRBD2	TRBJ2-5	TGTGCCATAAGTGCCGGGACTAGCGGACGGGAGACCCAGTACTTC	CAISAGTSGRETQYF
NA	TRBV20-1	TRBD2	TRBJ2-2	TGCAGTGCAAGGAAAGCGGGGGGGGATGACGGGGAGCTGTTTTTT	CSARKAGGDDGELFF
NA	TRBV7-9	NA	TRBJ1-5	TGTGCCGGCGCCTCAGACCGTAGCAATCAGCCCCAGCATTTT	CAGASDRSNQPQHF
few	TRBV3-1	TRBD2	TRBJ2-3	TGTGCCAGCAGCCTGGGCGGGAGAAGTCGCACAGATACGCAGTATTTT	CASSLGGRSRTDTQYF
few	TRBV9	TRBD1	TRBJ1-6	TGTGCCAGCAGCCCATCAGGGGGCGCGGGGAATTCACCCCTCCACTTT	CASSPSGGAGNSPLHF
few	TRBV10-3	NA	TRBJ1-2	TGTGCCATCAGTGAGCTCGGAGGGATTTATGGCTACACCTTC	CAISELGGIYGYTF
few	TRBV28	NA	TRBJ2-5	TGTGCCAGCAGTCCCCGACCAGAGACCCAGTACTTC	CASSPRPETQYF
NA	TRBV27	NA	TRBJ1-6	TGTGCCAGCAAGATTCAAGGAACTTATAATTCACCCCTCCACTTT	CASKIQGTYNSPLHF
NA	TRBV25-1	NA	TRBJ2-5	TGTGCCAGCAGTGGGGACCCGCGGAGGACCCAGTACTTC	CASSGDPRRTQYF
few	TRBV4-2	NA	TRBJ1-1	TGTGCCAGCAGCCAAGATGAGGGGAACACTGAAGCTTTCTTT	CASSQDEGNTEAFF
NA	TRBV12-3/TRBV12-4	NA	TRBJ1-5	TGTGCCAGCAGTTTAGGGGCATACCCGCCCCAGCATTTT	CASSLGAYPPQHF
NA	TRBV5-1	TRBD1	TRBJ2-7	TGCGCCAGCAGCCCAGGGGGCAAGAACGAGCAGTACTTC	CASSPGGKNEQYF
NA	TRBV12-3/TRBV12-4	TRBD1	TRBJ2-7	TGTGCCAGCACCCCAGGGCCAGGGGGATCCTACGAGCAGTACTTC	CASTPGPGGSYEQYF
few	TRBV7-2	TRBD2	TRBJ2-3	TGTGCCAGCAGCAAGCTAGCGGGGGGCCGCACAGATACGCAGTATTTT	CASSKLAGGRTDTQYF
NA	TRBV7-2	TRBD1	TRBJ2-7	TGTGCCAGCAGCCTAATATCCCCTGGACAGGGGGCCTACGAGCAGTACTTC	CASSLISPGQGAYEQYF
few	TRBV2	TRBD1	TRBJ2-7	TGTGCCAGCACCCTTGCTGGGAAGGGACAGGGCTACGAGCAGTACTTC	CASTLAGKGQGYEQYF
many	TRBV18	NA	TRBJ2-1	TGTGCCAGCTCACCAGAGAGGGATGAGCAGTTCTTC	CASSPERDEQFF